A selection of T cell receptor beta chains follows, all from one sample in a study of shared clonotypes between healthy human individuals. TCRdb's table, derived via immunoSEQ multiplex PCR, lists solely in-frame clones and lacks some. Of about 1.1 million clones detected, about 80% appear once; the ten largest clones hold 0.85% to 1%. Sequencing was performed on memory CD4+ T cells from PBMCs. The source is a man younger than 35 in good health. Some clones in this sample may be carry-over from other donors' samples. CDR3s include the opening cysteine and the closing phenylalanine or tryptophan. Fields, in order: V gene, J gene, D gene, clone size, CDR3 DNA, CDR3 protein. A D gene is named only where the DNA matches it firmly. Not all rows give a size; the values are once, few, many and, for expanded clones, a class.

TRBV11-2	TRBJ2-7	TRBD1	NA	TGTGCCAGCAGGCCCAGACAGGGGAAGGTTCGAGGGATCTACGAGCAGTGCTTC	CASRPRQGKVRGIYEQCF
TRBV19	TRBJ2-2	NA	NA	TGTGCCAGTAGCCTAGGGGGGGGTGTGGAGCTGTTTTTT	CASSLGGGVELFF
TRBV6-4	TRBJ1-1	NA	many	TGTGCCAGCAGTGTGAATAGGGGGAACACTGAAGCTTTCTTT	CASSVNRGNTEAFF
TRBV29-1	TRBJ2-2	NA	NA	TGCAGCGTTGCAGGGACGGACACCGGGGAGCTGTTTTTT	CSVAGTDTGELFF
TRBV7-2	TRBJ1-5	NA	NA	TGTGCCAGCAGCCATCCCCCTTACCGGGGGCATGGTCAGCCCCAGCATTTT	CASSHPPYRGHGQPQHF
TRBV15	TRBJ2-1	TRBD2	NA	TGTGCCACCAGCTGGAGACTAGCGGGGGGTCGGGATGAGCAGTTCTTC	CATSWRLAGGRDEQFF
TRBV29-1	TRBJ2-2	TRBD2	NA	TGCAGCGTTGCCAGCGGGAGGGCCGGGGAGCTGTTTTTT	CSVASGRAGELFF
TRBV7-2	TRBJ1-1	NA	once	TGTGCCAGCAGCTTTGGTTCCGGGAACGCTGAAGCTTTCTTT	CASSFGSGNAEAFF
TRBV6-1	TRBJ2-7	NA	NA	TGTGCCAGCAGTGAACGACAGCGCTCCTACGAGCAGTACTTC	CASSERQRSYEQYF
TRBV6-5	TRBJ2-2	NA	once	TGTGCCAGCAGCCCCGGGACATTGAACACCGGGGAGCTGTTTTTT	CASSPGTLNTGELFF
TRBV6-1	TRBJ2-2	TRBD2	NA	TGTGCCAGCAAGCTAGCGGGAGGGCCCACCGGGGAGCTGTTTTTT	CASKLAGGPTGELFF
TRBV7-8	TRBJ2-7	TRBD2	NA	TGTGCCAGCAGCTTAATAAGCTCTCGGCTAGCGGGAGGGGAGCAGTACTTC	CASSLISSRLAGGEQYF